This T cell receptor beta chain was identified during a study of T cells in Graves' hyperthyroidism and ophthalmopathy. Template material for amplifying TCR beta CDR3 regions consisted of RNA transcripts. When the TCR CDR3 underwent first-round RT-PCR, the HTBI primer set was used. TCRdb re-called the multiplex PCR reads through MiXCR, storing one row per CDR3 protein. This table holds a few hundred thousand distinct CDR3 sequences, 15% found once. Germline CDR1 reads DFQATT; CDR2 reads SNEGSKA (reference sequence). This CDR3 is built from 11 residues. V lost 3 bases and J lost 2, with 4 bases in between. This clonotype turned up a few times. Disease duration under 2 months; hyperthyroidism patients were aged 18 to 65.

The chain recombines TRBV20-1 with TRBJ2-5, with D unclear. The receptor's source is a woman aged 30 to 39 with Graves' hyperthyroidism. Source material: blood. DNA for the CDR3: TGCAGTGCTAGCTCACAAGAGACCCAGTACTTC. Residues: CSASSQETQYF.